This T cell receptor beta chain was found in a study of T cell changes during pregnancy in multiple sclerosis. V was cut by 3 bases and J by 3 bases, with 12 bases left in between. The length of the CDR3 is 14 residues. CDR1 and CDR2 (germline): KGHSH, LQKENI. Assay: immunoSEQ multiplex PCR; the TCRdb copy retains only in-frame clones and omits some. The sample includes 40,000 to 45,000 clones, 91% seen only once; the top ten take 0.7% to 0.95%. V usage is TRBV18 and J usage is TRBJ2-7; tentative D call: TRBD1 (5 bases). The TCR comes from a female donor with multiple sclerosis, enrolled in a pregnancy study. The material sequenced was CD4+ T cells from peripheral blood mononuclear cells, taken before pregnancy. The chain's CDR3 is CASSPQGSDYEQYF. As DNA, the CDR3 is TGTGCCAGCTCACCCCAGGGTAGTGACTACGAGCAGTACTTC.